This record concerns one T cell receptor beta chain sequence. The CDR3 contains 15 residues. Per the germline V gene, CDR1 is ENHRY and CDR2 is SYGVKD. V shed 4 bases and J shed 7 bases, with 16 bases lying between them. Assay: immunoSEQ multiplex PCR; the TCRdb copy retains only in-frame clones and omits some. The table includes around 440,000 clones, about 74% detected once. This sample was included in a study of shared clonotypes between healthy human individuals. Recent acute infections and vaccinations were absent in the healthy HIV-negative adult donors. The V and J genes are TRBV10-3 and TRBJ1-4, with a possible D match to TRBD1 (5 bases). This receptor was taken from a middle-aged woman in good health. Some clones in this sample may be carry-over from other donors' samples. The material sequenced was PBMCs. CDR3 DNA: TGTGCCATCAGTGCCAGCGGGGGGTTGGGTGAAAAACTGTTTTTT. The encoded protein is CAISASGGLGEKLFF.